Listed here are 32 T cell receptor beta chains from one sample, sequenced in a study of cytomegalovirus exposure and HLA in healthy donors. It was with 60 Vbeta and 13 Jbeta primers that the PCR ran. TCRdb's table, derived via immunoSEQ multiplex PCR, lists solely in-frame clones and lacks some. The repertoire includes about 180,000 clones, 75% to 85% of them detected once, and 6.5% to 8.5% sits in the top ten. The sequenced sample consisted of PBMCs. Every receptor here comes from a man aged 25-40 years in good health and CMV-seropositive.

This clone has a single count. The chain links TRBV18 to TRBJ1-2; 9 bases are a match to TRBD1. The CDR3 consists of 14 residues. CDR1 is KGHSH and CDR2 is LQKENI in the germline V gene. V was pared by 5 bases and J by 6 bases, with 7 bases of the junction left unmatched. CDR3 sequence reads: CASSSRQGENGYTF. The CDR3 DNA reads TGTGCCAGCTCATCGAGACAGGGGGAGAATGGCTACACCTTC.

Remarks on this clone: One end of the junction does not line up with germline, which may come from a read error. The DNA for the CDR3 is TGTTCCAGCCATGCCGGACAGGGGGTCGATGGCTACACCTTC. This codes for CSSHAGQGVDGYTF. V and J are TRBV7-9 and TRBJ1-2; TRBD1 aligns across 10 bases. This CDR3 has 14 residues. The germline V gene encodes CDR1 SEHNR and CDR2 FQNEAQ (reference sequence).

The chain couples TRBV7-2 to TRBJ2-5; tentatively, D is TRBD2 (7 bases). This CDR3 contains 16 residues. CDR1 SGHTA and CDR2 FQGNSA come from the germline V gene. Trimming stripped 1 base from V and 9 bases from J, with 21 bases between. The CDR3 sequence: CASSLEGGRAHHAQYF. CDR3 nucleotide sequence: TGTGCCAGCAGCTTAGAGGGGGGGAGAGCCCACCACGCCCAGTACTTC.

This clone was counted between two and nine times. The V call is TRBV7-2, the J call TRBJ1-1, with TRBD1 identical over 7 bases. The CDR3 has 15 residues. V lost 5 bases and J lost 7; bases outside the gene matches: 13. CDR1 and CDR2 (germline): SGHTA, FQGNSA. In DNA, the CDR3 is TGTGCCAGCAGCCGATATACAGGGGATTTAGGTGAAGCTTTCTTT. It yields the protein CASSRYTGDLGEAFF.

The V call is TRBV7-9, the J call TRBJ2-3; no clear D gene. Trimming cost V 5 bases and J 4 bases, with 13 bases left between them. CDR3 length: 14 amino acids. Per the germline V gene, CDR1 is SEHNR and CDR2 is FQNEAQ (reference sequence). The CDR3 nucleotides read TGTGCCAGCAGCCCGACCGGGTTCGCAGATACGCAGTATTTT. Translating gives CASSPTGFADTQYF.

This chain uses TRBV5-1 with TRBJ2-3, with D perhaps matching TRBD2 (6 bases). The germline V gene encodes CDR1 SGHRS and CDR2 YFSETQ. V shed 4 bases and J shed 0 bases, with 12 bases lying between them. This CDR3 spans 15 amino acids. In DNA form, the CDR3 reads TGCGCCAGCAGCCGCCGGGACTCTAGCACAGATACGCAGTATTTT. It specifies CASSRRDSSTDTQYF.

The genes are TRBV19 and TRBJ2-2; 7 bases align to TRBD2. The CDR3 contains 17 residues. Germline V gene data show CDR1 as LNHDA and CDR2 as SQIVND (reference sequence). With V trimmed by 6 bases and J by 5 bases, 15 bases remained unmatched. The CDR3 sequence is CASSSSRSGARTGELFF. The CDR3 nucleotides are TGTGCCAGTAGCTCCTCACGCAGCGGGGCAAGAACCGGGGAGCTGTTTTTT.

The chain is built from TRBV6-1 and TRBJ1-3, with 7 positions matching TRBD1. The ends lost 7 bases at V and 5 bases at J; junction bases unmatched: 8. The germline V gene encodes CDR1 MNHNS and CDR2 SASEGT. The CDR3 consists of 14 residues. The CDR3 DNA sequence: TGTGCCAGCAAGGAGGGACAGACACGAAACACCATATATTTT. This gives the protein CASKEGQTRNTIYF.

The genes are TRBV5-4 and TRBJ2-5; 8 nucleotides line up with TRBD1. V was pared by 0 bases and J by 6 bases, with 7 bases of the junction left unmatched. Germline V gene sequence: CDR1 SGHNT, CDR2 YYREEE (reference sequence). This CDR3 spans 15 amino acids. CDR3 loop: CASSLVQGAGKTQYF. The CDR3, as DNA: TGTGCCAGCAGCTTGGTCCAGGGGGCAGGAAAGACCCAGTACTTC.

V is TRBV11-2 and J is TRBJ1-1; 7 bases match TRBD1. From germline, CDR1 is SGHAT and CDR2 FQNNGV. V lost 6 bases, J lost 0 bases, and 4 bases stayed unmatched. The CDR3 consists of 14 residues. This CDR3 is CASRKTGMNTEAFF. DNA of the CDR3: TGTGCCAGCAGAAAGACAGGGATGAACACTGAAGCTTTCTTT.

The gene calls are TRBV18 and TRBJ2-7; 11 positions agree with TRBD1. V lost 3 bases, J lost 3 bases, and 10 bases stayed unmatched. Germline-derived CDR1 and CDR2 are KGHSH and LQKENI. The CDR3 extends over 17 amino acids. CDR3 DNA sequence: TGTGCCAGCTCACCCAATGTTGGACAGGGGGCTCGCTACGAGCAGTACTTC. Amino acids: CASSPNVGQGARYEQYF.

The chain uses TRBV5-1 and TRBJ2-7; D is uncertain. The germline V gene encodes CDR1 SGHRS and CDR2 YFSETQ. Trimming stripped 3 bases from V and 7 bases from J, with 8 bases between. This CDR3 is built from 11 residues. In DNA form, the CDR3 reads TGCGCCAGCAGCTCTGCGCGGGAGCAGTACTTC. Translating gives CASSSAREQYF.

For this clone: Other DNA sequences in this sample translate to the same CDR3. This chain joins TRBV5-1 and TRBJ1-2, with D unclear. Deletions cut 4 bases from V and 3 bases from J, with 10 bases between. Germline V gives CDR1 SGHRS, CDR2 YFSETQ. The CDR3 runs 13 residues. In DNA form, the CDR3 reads TGCGCCAGCAGCCCCGGCGGTGACTATGGCTACACCTTC. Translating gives CASSPGGDYGYTF. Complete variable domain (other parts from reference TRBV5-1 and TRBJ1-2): KAGVTQTPRYLIKTRGQQVTLSCSPISGHRSVSWYQQTPGQGLQFLFEYFSETQRNKGNFPGRFSGRQFSNSRSEMNVSTLELGDSALYLCASSPGGDYGYTFGSGTRLTVV.

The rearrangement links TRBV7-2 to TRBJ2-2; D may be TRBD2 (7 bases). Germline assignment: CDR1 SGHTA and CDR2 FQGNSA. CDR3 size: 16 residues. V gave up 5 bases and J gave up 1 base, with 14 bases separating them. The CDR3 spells CASSTRGGQNTGELFF. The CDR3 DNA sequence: TGTGCCAGCAGCACTAGGGGGGGACAGAACACCGGGGAGCTGTTTTTT. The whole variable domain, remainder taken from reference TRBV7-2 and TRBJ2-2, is GAGVSQSPSNKVTEKGKDVELRCDPISGHTALYWYRQSLGQGLEFLIYFQGNSAPDKSGLPSDRFSAERTGGSVSTLTIQRTQQEDSAVYLCASSTRGGQNTGELFFGEGSRLTVL.

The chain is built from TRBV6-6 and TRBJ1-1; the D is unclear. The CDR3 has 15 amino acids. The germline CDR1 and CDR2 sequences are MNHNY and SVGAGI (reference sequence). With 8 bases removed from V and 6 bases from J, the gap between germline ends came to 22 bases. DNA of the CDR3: TGTGCCAGCGGAATACGAAGAGAGGAGACGGCTGAAGCTTTCTTT. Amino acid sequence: CASGIRREETAEAFF.

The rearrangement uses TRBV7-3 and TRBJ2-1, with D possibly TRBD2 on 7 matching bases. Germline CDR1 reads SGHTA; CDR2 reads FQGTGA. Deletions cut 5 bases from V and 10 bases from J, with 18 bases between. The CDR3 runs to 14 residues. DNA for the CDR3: TGTGCCAGCAGCCCTGGGGGCGGGAGAAGAGAGCAGTTCTTC. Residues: CASSPGGGRREQFF.

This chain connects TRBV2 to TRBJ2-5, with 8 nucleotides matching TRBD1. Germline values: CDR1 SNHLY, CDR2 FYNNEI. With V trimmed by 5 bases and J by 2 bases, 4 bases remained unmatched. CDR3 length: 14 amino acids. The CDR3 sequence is CASSLRTGQETQYF. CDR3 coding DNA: TGTGCCAGCAGTCTCCGGACAGGGCAAGAGACCCAGTACTTC. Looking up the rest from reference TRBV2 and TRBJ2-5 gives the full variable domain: EPEVTQTPSHQVTQMGQEVILRCVPISNHLYFYWYRQILGQKVEFLVSFYNNEISEKSEIFDDQFSVERPDGSNFTLKIRSTKLEDSAMYFCASSLRTGQETQYFGPGTRLLVL.

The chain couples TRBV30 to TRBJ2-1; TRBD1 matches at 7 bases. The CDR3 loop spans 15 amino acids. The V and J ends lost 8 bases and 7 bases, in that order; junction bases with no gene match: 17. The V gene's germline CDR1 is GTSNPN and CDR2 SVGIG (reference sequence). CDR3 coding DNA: TGTGCCAGGGCGGTAGGGGGCGCCGGGCGGAATGAGCAGTTCTTC. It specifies CARAVGGAGRNEQFF.

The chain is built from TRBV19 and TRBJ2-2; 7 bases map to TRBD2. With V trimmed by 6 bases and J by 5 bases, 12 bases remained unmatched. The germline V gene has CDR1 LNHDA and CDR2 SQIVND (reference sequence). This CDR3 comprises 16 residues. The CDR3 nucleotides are TGTGCCAGTAGATCCAGCGGGAAAACGCGGACCGGGGAGCTGTTTTTT. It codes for CASRSSGKTRTGELFF.

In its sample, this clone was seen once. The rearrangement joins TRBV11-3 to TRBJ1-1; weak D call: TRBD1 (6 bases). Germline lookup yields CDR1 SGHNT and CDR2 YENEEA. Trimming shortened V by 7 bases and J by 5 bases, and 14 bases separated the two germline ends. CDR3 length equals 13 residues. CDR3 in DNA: TGTGCCAGCATCCATTCAGGGGATACTGAAGCTTTCTTT. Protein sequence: CASIHSGDTEAFF.

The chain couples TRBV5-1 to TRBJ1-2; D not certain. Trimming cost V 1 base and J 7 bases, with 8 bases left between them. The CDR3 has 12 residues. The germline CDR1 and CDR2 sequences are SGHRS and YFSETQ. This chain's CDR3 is CASSLPGSGYTF. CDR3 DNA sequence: TGCGCCAGCAGCTTGCCCGGTAGTGGCTACACCTTC.

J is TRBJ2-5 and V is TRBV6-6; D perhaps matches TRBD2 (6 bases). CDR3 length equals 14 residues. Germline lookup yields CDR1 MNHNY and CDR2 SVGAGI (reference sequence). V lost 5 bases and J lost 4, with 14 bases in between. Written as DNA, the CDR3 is TGTGCCAGCAGTCCCGACGGGCGGGGAGAGACCCAGTACTTC. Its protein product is CASSPDGRGETQYF.

The CDR3 DNA is TGTGCCAGCAGTAATGAGTACTACGAGCAGTACTTC. Amino acids: CASSNEYYEQYF. V and J are TRBV6-6 and TRBJ2-7; D gene unclear. The CDR3 runs to 12 residues. Looked up from germline, CDR1 is MNHNY and CDR2 is SVGAGI (reference sequence). Trimming removed 5 bases at V and 3 bases at J, with 8 bases between.

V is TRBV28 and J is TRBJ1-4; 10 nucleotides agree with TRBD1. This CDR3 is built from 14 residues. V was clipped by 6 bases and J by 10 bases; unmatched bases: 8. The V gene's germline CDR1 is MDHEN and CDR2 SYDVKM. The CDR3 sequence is CASRLRDRGGKLFF. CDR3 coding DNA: TGTGCCAGCAGGTTAAGGGACAGGGGAGGAAAACTGTTTTTT.

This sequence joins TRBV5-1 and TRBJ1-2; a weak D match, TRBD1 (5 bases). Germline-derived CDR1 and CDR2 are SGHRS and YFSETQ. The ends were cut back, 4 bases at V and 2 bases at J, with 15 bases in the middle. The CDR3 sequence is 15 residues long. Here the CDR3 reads CASSPVAGSNYGYTF. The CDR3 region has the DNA TGCGCCAGCAGCCCCGTGGCAGGGTCAAACTATGGCTACACCTTC.

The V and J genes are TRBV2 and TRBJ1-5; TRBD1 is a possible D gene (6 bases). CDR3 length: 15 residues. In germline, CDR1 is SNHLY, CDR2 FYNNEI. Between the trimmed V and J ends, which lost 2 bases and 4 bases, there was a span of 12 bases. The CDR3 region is CASSESEGGNQPQHF. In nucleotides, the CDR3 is TGTGCCAGCAGTGAAAGTGAAGGGGGAAATCAGCCCCAGCATTTT. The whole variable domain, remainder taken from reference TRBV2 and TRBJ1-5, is EPEVTQTPSHQVTQMGQEVILRCVPISNHLYFYWYRQILGQKVEFLVSFYNNEISEKSEIFDDQFSVERPDGSNFTLKIRSTKLEDSAMYFCASSESEGGNQPQHFGDGTRLSIL.

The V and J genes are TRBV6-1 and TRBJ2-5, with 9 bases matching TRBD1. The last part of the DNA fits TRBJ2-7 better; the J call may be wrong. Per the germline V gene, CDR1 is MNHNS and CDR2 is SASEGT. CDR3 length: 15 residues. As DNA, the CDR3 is TGTGCCAGCGATCCCCGACAGGGGGGCTCCTACGAGCAGTACTTC. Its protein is CASDPRQGGSYEQYF.

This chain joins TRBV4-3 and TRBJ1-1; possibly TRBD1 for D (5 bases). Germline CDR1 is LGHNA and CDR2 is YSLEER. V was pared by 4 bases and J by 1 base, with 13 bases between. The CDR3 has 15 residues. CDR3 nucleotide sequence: TGCGCCAGCAGCCTAATGCCAGGGTCGAACACTGAAGCTTTCTTT. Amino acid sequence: CASSLMPGSNTEAFF.

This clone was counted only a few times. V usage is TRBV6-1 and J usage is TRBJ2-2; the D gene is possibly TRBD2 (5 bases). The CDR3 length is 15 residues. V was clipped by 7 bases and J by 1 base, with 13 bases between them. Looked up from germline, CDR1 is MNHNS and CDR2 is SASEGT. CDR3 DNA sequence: TGTGCCAGCATCCCCTTAGAGGGGAACACCGGGGAGCTGTTTTTT. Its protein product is CASIPLEGNTGELFF.

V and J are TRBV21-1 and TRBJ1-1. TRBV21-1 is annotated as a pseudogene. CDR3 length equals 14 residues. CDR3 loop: CASIILKRGNEAFF. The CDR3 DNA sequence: TGTGCCAGCATAATCCTAAAGCGGGGCAATGAAGCTTTCTTT.

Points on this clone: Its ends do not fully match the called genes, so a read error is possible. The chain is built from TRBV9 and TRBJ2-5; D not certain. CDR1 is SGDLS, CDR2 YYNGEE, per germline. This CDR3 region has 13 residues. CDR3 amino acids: CVSSPRLEETQYF. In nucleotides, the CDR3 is TGTGTCAGCAGCCCGCGGCTGGAAGAGACCCAGTACTTC.

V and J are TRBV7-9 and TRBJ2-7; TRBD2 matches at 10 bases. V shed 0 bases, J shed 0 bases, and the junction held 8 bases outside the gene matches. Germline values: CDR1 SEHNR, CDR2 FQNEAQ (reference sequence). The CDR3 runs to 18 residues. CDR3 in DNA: TGTGCCAGCAGCTTAGCTCGACTAGCGGGTGAGAGCTCCTACGAGCAGTACTTC. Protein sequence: CASSLARLAGESSYEQYF.